This T cell receptor beta chain appears in the sequencing data of a study of CD8 T cells in ankylosing spondylitis. Study-level results: Relatively scarce in peripheral blood, disease-linked clones were CD8+. Researchers reportedly found disease-linked clones significantly enriched in matched ankylosing spondylitis synovial fluid.

In making TCR beta libraries, quantitative 5'-RACE with molecular barcodes was used. TCRdb used MiXCR to reprocess the 5' RACE reads, holding one entry per CDR3 protein. This sample has about 36,000 distinct CDR3 sequences, with 10% to 15% found just once. With regard to this clonotype: The antigen remains undetermined.

Trimming removed 3 bases from V and 5 bases from J; junction bases left unmatched: 4. The CDR3 covers 14 residues. Germline V gene sequence: CDR1 MNHEY, CDR2 SVGAGI. This receptor was taken from a male donor with ankylosing spondylitis. The specimen was synovial fluid, either unsorted or a sorted T cell fraction (not recorded which). The chain combines TRBV6-5 with TRBJ1-1; 9 bases match TRBD1. The CDR3 reads CASSYTGTGTEAFF. The CDR3 nucleotides are TGTGCCAGCAGTTATACCGGGACAGGGACTGAAGCTTTCTTT.